One sample yielded the 7 T cell receptor beta chains listed below, sequenced in a study of blood T cell repertoires in COVID-19. Measured with immunoSEQ multiplex PCR; TCRdb has only the in-frame clones, and not every one. The sample lists fewer than 250,000 clones; around 90% were seen once. What was sequenced was peripheral blood. The receptors were gathered from a man aged 55-75 years with acute or convalescent COVID-19.

The sample holds a few counts of this clone. The rearrangement joins TRBV6-5 to TRBJ2-3; D is unclear. Germline CDR1 reads MNHEY; CDR2 reads SVGAGI. The CDR3 consists of 13 residues. Trimming cost V 4 bases and J 1 base, with 6 bases left between them. CDR3 DNA sequence: TGTGCCAGCAGTTTTTCGGGCACAGATACGCAGTATTTT. Protein sequence: CASSFSGTDTQYF.

This chain links TRBV20-1 with TRBJ1-1, with D perhaps matching TRBD1 (5 bases). Between the trimmed V and J ends, which lost 3 bases and 4 bases, there was a span of 9 bases. Germline CDR1 and CDR2: DFQATT and SNEGSKA (reference sequence). The CDR3 runs to 12 residues. CDR3: CSASRGGTEAFF. For the CDR3, the DNA is TGCAGTGCTAGTCGGGGGGGCACTGAAGCTTTCTTT.

This chain links TRBV5-1 with TRBJ1-1; 11 bases match TRBD1. V shed 4 bases, J shed 3 bases, and the junction held 11 bases outside the gene matches. This CDR3 has 17 amino acids. CDR1 is SGHRS and CDR2 is YFSETQ in the germline V gene. The CDR3, as DNA: TGCGCCAGCAGCCGGACAGGGGGCGTAGGTCTGGACACTGAAGCTTTCTTT. It specifies CASSRTGGVGLDTEAFF.

The J gene is TRBJ1-3, the V gene TRBV9; D not certain. Trimming removed 0 bases from V and 2 bases from J, with 12 bases in between. This CDR3 is built from 16 residues. Germline values: CDR1 SGDLS, CDR2 YYNGEE. CDR3 protein: CASSVVPEGPGNTIYF. DNA for the CDR3: TGTGCCAGCAGCGTAGTTCCCGAGGGTCCTGGAAACACCATATATTTT.

This chain uses TRBV6-5 with TRBJ1-2, with unresolved D. The germline gives CDR1 MNHEY, CDR2 SVGAGI. Trimming took off 7 bases at V and 7 bases at J, with 13 bases between the two ends. This CDR3 has 12 residues. CDR3 residues: CASNEWSSGYTF. The CDR3 region has the DNA TGTGCCAGCAACGAGTGGTCGAGTGGCTACACCTTC.

The V and J genes are TRBV2 and TRBJ2-1; D remains unclear. Germline V gene sequence: CDR1 SNHLY, CDR2 FYNNEI. The CDR3 is 17 residues long. V dropped 4 bases and J dropped 5 bases, with 21 bases sitting between them. The CDR3 sequence: CASSVETTSWSNNEQFF. CDR3 DNA: TGTGCCAGCAGTGTGGAGACCACTTCCTGGTCCAACAATGAGCAGTTCTTC. The complete variable domain, with remaining parts taken from reference TRBV2 and TRBJ2-1, reads EPEVTQTPSHQVTQMGQEVILRCVPISNHLYFYWYRQILGQKVEFLVSFYNNEISEKSEIFDDQFSVERPDGSNFTLKIRSTKLEDSAMYFCASSVETTSWSNNEQFFGPGTRLTVL.

This chain joins TRBV29-1 and TRBJ2-5, with 11 bases that match TRBD1. CDR1 and CDR2 (germline): SQVTM, ANQGSEA. Trimming cost V 1 base and J 2 bases; bases outside gene matches: 6. This CDR3 has 16 amino acids. CDR3 in amino acids: CSVEGTGGAPQETQYF. The CDR3 DNA sequence: TGCAGCGTTGAAGGGACAGGGGGCGCCCCTCAAGAGACCCAGTACTTC.